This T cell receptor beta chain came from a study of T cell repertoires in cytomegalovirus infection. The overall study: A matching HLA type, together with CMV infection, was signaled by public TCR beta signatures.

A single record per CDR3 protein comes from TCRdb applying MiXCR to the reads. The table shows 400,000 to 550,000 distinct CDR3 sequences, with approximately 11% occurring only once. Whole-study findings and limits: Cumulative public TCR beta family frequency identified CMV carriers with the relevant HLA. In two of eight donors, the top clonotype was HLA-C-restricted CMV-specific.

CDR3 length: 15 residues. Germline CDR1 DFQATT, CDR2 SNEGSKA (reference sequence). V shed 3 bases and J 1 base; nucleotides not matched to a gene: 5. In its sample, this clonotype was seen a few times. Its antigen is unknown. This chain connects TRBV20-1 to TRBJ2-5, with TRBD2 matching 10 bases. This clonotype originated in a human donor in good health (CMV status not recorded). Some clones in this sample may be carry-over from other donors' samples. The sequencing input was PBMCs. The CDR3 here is CSARGLAGVQETQYF. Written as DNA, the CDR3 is TGCAGTGCTAGGGGGCTAGCGGGGGTCCAAGAGACCCAGTACTTC.